This T cell receptor (beta chain) was recovered during a study of T cell responses to AZD1222 COVID-19 vaccine. Points from the study as a whole: Sampling that yielded the repertoires occurred only after the peak T cell response. Mapped onto spike, vaccine-associated CD4 TCRs spanned it and were dominant at 160-218 and 743-854. Most donors were white British, females outnumbered males, and clonal diversity was possibly underestimated.

The V and J ends lost 6 bases and 4 bases respectively, with 19 bases between them. Germline V gives CDR1 MNHEY, CDR2 SMNVEV (reference sequence). The CDR3 covers 16 residues. Comment on this clone: Its antigen is as yet unknown.

Assay used: immunoSEQ multiplex PCR; TCRdb lists only in-frame clones, some missing. The sample lists 52,000 or so clones; roughly 85% were seen once. The origin of this receptor is an adult in good health. This specimen consisted of peripheral blood, obtained on day 0 of MenACWY control vaccination. The gene calls are TRBV27 and TRBJ1-5, with D tentatively TRBD1 (6 bases). CDR3 region: CASRYGGQDTNQPQHF. CDR3 in DNA: TGTGCCAGCAGGTATGGGGGCCAAGATACAAATCAGCCCCAGCATTTT.